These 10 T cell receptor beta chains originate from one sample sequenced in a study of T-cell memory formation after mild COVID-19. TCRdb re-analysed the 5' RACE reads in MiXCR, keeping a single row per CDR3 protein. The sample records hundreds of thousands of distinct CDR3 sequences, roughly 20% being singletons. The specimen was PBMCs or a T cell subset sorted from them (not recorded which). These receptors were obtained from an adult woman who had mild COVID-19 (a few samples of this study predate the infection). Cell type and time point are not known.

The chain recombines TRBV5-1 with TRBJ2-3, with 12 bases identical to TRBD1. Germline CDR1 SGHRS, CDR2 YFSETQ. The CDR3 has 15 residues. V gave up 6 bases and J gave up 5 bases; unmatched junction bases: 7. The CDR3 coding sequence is TGCGCCAGCATTCCCGGGACAGGGGGCAGAGATACGCAGTATTTT. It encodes CASIPGTGGRDTQYF.

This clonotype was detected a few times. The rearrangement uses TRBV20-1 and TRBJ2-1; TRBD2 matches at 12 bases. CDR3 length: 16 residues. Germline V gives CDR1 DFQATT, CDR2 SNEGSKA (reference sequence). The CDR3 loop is CSGTSRTSGIYNEQFF. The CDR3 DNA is TGCAGCGGAACTTCGCGGACTAGCGGGATCTACAATGAGCAGTTCTTC.

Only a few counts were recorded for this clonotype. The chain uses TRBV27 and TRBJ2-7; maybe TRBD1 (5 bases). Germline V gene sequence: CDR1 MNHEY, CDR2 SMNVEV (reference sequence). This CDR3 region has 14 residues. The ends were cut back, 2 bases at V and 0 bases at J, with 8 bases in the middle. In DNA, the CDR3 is TGTGCCAGCAGTTTAGGGGCTACCTCCTACGAGCAGTACTTC. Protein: CASSLGATSYEQYF.

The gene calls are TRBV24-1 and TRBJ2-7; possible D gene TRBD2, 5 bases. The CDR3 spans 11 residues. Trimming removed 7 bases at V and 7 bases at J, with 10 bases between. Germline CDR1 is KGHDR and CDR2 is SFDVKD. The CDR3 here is CATSFTGEQYF. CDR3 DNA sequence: TGTGCCACCAGCTTCACGGGAGAGCAGTACTTC.

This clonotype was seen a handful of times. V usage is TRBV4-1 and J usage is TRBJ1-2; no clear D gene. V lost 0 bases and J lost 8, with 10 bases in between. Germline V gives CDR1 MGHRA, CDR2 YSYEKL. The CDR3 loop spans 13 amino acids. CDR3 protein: CASSQEVTWGYTF. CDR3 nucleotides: TGCGCCAGCAGCCAAGAGGTAACGTGGGGCTACACCTTC.

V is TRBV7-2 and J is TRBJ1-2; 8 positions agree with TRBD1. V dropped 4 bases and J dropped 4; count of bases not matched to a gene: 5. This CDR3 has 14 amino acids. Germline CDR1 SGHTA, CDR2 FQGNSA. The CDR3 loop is CASSSRDRSYGYTF. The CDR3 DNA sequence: TGTGCCAGCAGCTCCAGGGACAGGAGCTATGGCTACACCTTC.

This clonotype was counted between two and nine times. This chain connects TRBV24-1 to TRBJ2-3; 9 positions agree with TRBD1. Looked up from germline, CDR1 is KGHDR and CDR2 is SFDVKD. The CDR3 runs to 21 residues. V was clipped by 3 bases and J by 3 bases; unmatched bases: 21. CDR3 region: CATSDLRRWLPSGQGTDTQYF. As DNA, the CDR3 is TGTGCCACCAGTGATCTGAGGCGTTGGCTTCCTTCGGGACAGGGAACAGATACGCAGTATTTT.

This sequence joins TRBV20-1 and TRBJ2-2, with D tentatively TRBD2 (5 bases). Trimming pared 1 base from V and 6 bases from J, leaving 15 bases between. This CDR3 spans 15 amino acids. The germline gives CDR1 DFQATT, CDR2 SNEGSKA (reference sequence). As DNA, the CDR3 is TGCAGTGCTAGAGCCCCACAGTGGGGAGCCGGGGAGCTGTTTTTT. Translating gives CSARAPQWGAGELFF.

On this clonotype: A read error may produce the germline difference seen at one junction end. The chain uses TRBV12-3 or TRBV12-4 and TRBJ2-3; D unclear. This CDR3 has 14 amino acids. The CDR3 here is CASSLGRNEDTLYF. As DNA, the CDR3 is TGTGCCAGCAGTTTAGGGAGAAACGAAGATACGCTGTATTTT.

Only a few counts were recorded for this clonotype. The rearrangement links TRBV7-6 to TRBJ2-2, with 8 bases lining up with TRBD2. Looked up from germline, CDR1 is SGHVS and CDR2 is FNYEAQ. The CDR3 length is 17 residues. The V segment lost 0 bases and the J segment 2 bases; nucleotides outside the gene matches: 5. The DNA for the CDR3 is TGTGCCAGCAGCTTAGCCCCGGGACTAGGAAACACCGGGGAGCTGTTTTTT. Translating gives CASSLAPGLGNTGELFF.